These T cell receptor beta chains were read from a single sample in a study of CD8+CD57+ T cells in acquired aplastic anemia. TCRdb re-derived calls from the reads in MiXCR, one entry per CDR3 protein. The table records 150,000 or so distinct CDR3 sequences, around 48% of them present only once. Sequencing was carried out using sorted CD4+, CD8+, or CD8+CD57+ T cells (not recorded which) from PBMCs. Source of these receptors: a human donor with aplastic anemia. The CDR3 runs from the conserved cysteine through the conserved F or W. The D gene is left open where the match is weak. Clone sizes are given selectively: once, few, many, or a class where the clone is expanded.

abundance: many; j_gene: TRBJ2-7; d_gene: .; v_gene: TRBV25-1; CDR3nt: TGTGCCAGCAGTGCTCAGGAGGGGTTTCTGGAGCAGTACTTC; CDR3aa: CASSAQEGFLEQYF
abundance: many; j_gene: TRBJ2-5; d_gene: .; v_gene: TRBV20-1; CDR3nt: TGCAGTGCCCGGAGCCCGGATGAGGTTCAAGAGACCCAGTACTTC; CDR3aa: CSARSPDEVQETQYF
abundance: .; j_gene: TRBJ1-1; d_gene: .; v_gene: TRBV9; CDR3nt: TGTGCCAGCAGCCTTCTGGCACGGAACACTGAAGCTTTCTTT; CDR3aa: CASSLLARNTEAFF
abundance: many; j_gene: TRBJ2-7; d_gene: TRBD1; v_gene: TRBV20-1; CDR3nt: TGCAGTGCATTTAATATGGACAGGGGAGCTGGGGAGCAGTACTTC; CDR3aa: CSAFNMDRGAGEQYF
abundance: .; j_gene: TRBJ2-1; d_gene: .; v_gene: TRBV24-1; CDR3nt: TGTGCCACCAGTGAGTACGATGATGAGCAGTTCTTC; CDR3aa: CATSEYDDEQFF
abundance: few; j_gene: TRBJ2-7; d_gene: .; v_gene: TRBV10-3; CDR3nt: TGTGCCATCAGTGGGGGAGGCAGGGGGTACGAGCAGTACTTC; CDR3aa: CAISGGGRGYEQYF
abundance: .; j_gene: TRBJ2-1; d_gene: .; v_gene: TRBV5-1; CDR3nt: TGCGCCAGCAGCTTGGCCGCTCTCTCCTACAATGAGCAGTTCTTC; CDR3aa: CASSLAALSYNEQFF
abundance: many; j_gene: TRBJ1-1; d_gene: TRBD1; v_gene: TRBV25-1; CDR3nt: TGTGCCAGCAGTGGACAAACAGGGGGGACTGAAGCTTTCTTT; CDR3aa: CASSGQTGGTEAFF
abundance: few; j_gene: TRBJ1-1; d_gene: .; v_gene: TRBV29-1; CDR3nt: TGCAGCGTTGAAACAGGAAGCACTGAAGCTTTCTTT; CDR3aa: CSVETGSTEAFF
abundance: few; j_gene: TRBJ1-6; d_gene: TRBD1; v_gene: TRBV25-1; CDR3nt: TGTGCCAGCAGTGAATCCCGGGACAGGGGTAATTCACCCCTCCACTTT; CDR3aa: CASSESRDRGNSPLHF
abundance: .; j_gene: TRBJ2-7; d_gene: .; v_gene: TRBV14; CDR3nt: TGTGCCAGCAGCCAAGTTCGCCAGGGTGGTAAAGTCTTC; CDR3aa: CASSQVRQGGKVF
abundance: .; j_gene: TRBJ1-5; d_gene: TRBD1; v_gene: TRBV25-1; CDR3nt: TGTGCCAGCCCTGGGACAGTCAATCAGCCCCAGCATTTT; CDR3aa: CASPGTVNQPQHF
abundance: .; j_gene: TRBJ2-7; d_gene: .; v_gene: TRBV27; CDR3nt: TGTGCCAGCAGTTTATCAGGGCTGGGGGTGTCGTACGAGCAGTACTTC; CDR3aa: CASSLSGLGVSYEQYF
abundance: .; j_gene: TRBJ2-7; d_gene: TRBD2; v_gene: TRBV5-1; CDR3nt: TGCGCCAGCAGCTTGGATCCCGGGGGGGCGTACGAGCAGTACTTC; CDR3aa: CASSLDPGGAYEQYF
abundance: .; j_gene: TRBJ1-2; d_gene: .; v_gene: TRBV4-2; CDR3nt: TGTGCCAACAGCCAAGATGGGGAGAGCGGGCGGTCAGGCTACACCTTC; CDR3aa: CANSQDGESGRSGYTF
abundance: .; j_gene: TRBJ2-3; d_gene: .; v_gene: TRBV12-3/TRBV12-4; CDR3nt: TGTGCCAGCAGTTTCTCAGCGGGCGCAGATACGCAGTATTTT; CDR3aa: CASSFSAGADTQYF
abundance: many; j_gene: TRBJ1-2; d_gene: .; v_gene: TRBV5-4; CDR3nt: TGTGCCAGCAGGCTTGCGGGGCGTCTGGATGGCTACACCTTC; CDR3aa: CASRLAGRLDGYTF
abundance: once; j_gene: TRBJ1-1; d_gene: .; v_gene: TRBV2; CDR3nt: TGTGCCAGCAGTGACCCACGAGGTAGGGACACTGAAGCTTTCTTT; CDR3aa: CASSDPRGRDTEAFF
abundance: many; j_gene: TRBJ1-3; d_gene: .; v_gene: TRBV5-6; CDR3nt: TGTGCCAGCAGCTGGGACCACTCTGGAAACACCATATATTTT; CDR3aa: CASSWDHSGNTIYF
abundance: many; j_gene: TRBJ2-2; d_gene: TRBD2; v_gene: TRBV4-2; CDR3nt: TGTGCCAGCAGCCCACTAGCGGGAGCGTTTACGAACACCGGGGAGCTGTTTTTT; CDR3aa: CASSPLAGAFTNTGELFF
abundance: .; j_gene: TRBJ1-5; d_gene: .; v_gene: TRBV7-2; CDR3nt: TGTGCCAGCAGCTTAGACGACACCAATCAGCCCCAGCATTTT; CDR3aa: CASSLDDTNQPQHF
abundance: .; j_gene: TRBJ1-4; d_gene: .; v_gene: TRBV7-9; CDR3nt: TGTGCCAGCAGCTTAGAAGTCGCGGAAAAACTGTTTTTT; CDR3aa: CASSLEVAEKLFF
abundance: .; j_gene: TRBJ2-7; d_gene: .; v_gene: TRBV20-1; CDR3nt: TGCAGTGCTACCCGCGGCCAGACTAGGCACGAGCAGTACTTC; CDR3aa: CSATRGQTRHEQYF
abundance: few; j_gene: TRBJ1-4; d_gene: TRBD1; v_gene: TRBV6-1; CDR3nt: TGTGCCAGCAGTGATGGGGGACAGGGGGCTGAAAAACTGTTTTTT; CDR3aa: CASSDGGQGAEKLFF
abundance: .; j_gene: TRBJ2-3; d_gene: .; v_gene: TRBV20-1; CDR3nt: TGCAGTGCAAGGACCATACTCCTCGATACGCAGTATTTT; CDR3aa: CSARTILLDTQYF
abundance: .; j_gene: TRBJ1-1; d_gene: TRBD1; v_gene: TRBV10-3; CDR3nt: TGTGCCATCAGTGAGTCTCTGGGACAGCGTACTGAAGCTTTCTTT; CDR3aa: CAISESLGQRTEAFF
abundance: many; j_gene: TRBJ1-2; d_gene: .; v_gene: TRBV12-3/TRBV12-4; CDR3nt: TGTGCCAGCAGTAAGCCGGGACACCAAAACTATGGCTACACCTTC; CDR3aa: CASSKPGHQNYGYTF
abundance: .; j_gene: TRBJ2-5; d_gene: TRBD2; v_gene: TRBV29-1; CDR3nt: TGCAGCGTTGAGGTGGGGGTTGCGGGACTAGACTACCAAGAGACCCAGTACTTC; CDR3aa: CSVEVGVAGLDYQETQYF
abundance: many; j_gene: TRBJ2-2; d_gene: .; v_gene: TRBV20-1; CDR3nt: TGCAGTGCTAGCTCCGGGGCGAACACCGGGGAGCTGTTTTTT; CDR3aa: CSASSGANTGELFF